The 12 T cell receptor beta chains presented below share a single source sample, sequenced in a study of T cells in Graves' hyperthyroidism and ophthalmopathy. There were TCR beta CDR3 regions amplified from RNA transcripts. A set of HTBI primers served as the primers for a first-round RT-PCR of the TCR CDR3. TCRdb re-called the multiplex PCR reads with MiXCR, one entry per CDR3 protein. This table has approximately 300,000 distinct CDR3 sequences, about a sixth appearing once. Specimen: blood. These receptors all stem from a woman in her sixties or seventies with Graves' ophthalmopathy.

This clonotype occurred many times. V usage is TRBV20-1 and J usage is TRBJ2-3, with a tentative D call TRBD1 (6 bases). Looked up from germline, CDR1 is DFQATT and CDR2 is SNEGSKA (reference sequence). The CDR3 covers 13 residues. With 5 bases removed from V and 1 base from J, the gap between germline ends came to 10 bases. The CDR3 DNA follows: TGCAGTGCTCCCAGGGGCGGCACAGATACGCAGTATTTT. Protein sequence: CSAPRGGTDTQYF.

This clonotype was recorded at least ten times. The chain carries TRBV6-1 and TRBJ2-7; D might be TRBD2 (6 bases). Germline V gives CDR1 MNHNS, CDR2 SASEGT. This CDR3 has 13 residues. Trimming removed 7 bases at V and 2 bases at J, with 12 bases between. CDR3 region: CASIRGSAYEQYF. Here the CDR3 DNA reads TGTGCCAGCATCCGGGGGTCAGCCTACGAGCAGTACTTC.

This clonotype occurred many times. The J gene is TRBJ1-2, the V gene TRBV24-1; tentatively, D is TRBD1 (5 bases). Germline values: CDR1 KGHDR, CDR2 SFDVKD. The V and J ends lost 4 bases and 5 bases respectively, with 7 bases between them. This CDR3 is built from 12 residues. This CDR3 is CATSETGYGYTF. DNA of the CDR3: TGTGCCACCAGTGAAACAGGTTATGGCTACACCTTC.

This clonotype was recorded many times. J is TRBJ2-1 and V is TRBV20-1; 7 nucleotides match TRBD1. From germline, CDR1 is DFQATT and CDR2 SNEGSKA (reference sequence). With V trimmed by 3 bases and J by 13 bases, 9 bases remained unmatched. The CDR3 is 12 amino acids. CDR3 DNA sequence: TGCAGTGCTAGTTATCAGGGGGTCGGACAGTTCTTC. Protein sequence: CSASYQGVGQFF.

The table lists this clonotype with a few counts. The V gene is TRBV5-1, the J gene TRBJ2-3; 9 bases line up with TRBD1. The J segment lost 4 bases and the V segment lost 4 bases, leaving 10 bases of the junction unmatched. The germline V gene encodes CDR1 SGHRS and CDR2 YFSETQ. The CDR3 contains 16 residues. Written as DNA, the CDR3 is TGCGCCAGCAGCACATCCGGGACAGGGCGCGCAGATACGCAGTATTTT. It yields the protein CASSTSGTGRADTQYF.

This clonotype was counted ten times or more. J is TRBJ2-4 and V is TRBV29-1, with a tentative D call TRBD2 (6 bases). The CDR3 is made up of 12 amino acids. V lost 4 bases and J 7 bases, leaving 11 bases between the germline ends. CDR1 and CDR2 from the germline V gene are SQVTM and ANQGSEA. The CDR3: CSVGAGRNIQYF. DNA for the CDR3: TGCAGCGTTGGGGCAGGGAGGAACATTCAGTACTTC.

This chain joins TRBV12-5 and TRBJ1-6; D not certain. The V end was cut by 3 bases, the J end by 2 bases, with 14 bases between. The CDR3 consists of 17 residues. Germline CDR1 reads LGHNT; CDR2 reads FRNRAP. The chain's CDR3 is CASGFTSQLAYNSPLHF. The CDR3 nucleotides are TGTGCTAGTGGTTTTACCTCCCAGCTTGCCTATAATTCACCCCTCCACTTT. Drawing the rest from reference TRBV12-5 and TRBJ1-6, the complete variable domain is DARVTQTPRHKVTEMGQEVTMRCQPILGHNTVFWYRQTMMQGLELLAYFRNRAPLDDSGMPKDRFSAEMPDATLATLKIQPSEPRDSAVYFCASGFTSQLAYNSPLHFGNGTRLTVT.

The rearrangement uses TRBV6-9 and TRBJ2-3; D not resolved. Trimming shortened V by 3 bases and J by 4 bases, and 14 bases separated the two germline ends. The V gene's germline CDR1 is MNHGY and CDR2 SVAAGI. The CDR3 covers 15 residues. The CDR3 loop reads CASSYGRTRPDTQYF. The CDR3 bases are TGTGCCAGCAGTTACGGGCGTACCCGGCCAGATACGCAGTATTTT.

The table lists this clonotype with many counts. The CDR3 protein is CASSFRAQETQYF. In nucleotides, the CDR3 is TGTGCCAGCAGTTTTCGGGCCCAAGAGACCCAGTACTTC. The chain carries TRBV12-3 or TRBV12-4 and TRBJ2-5; the D is unclear. The CDR3 has 13 amino acids. V was cut by 3 bases and J by 1 base, with 6 bases left in between.

At least ten counts were recorded for this clonotype. The genes are TRBV2 and TRBJ1-2; D ambiguous. Per germline, CDR1 SNHLY and CDR2 FYNNEI. The CDR3 sequence is 12 residues long. Trimming removed 5 bases from V and 5 bases from J, with 9 bases in between. The CDR3 DNA reads TGTGCCAGCAGTTCCACGCTATATGGCTACACCTTC. Amino acid sequence: CASSSTLYGYTF.

This clonotype was observed a few times. The chain is built from TRBV11-2 and TRBJ2-3; tentatively, D is TRBD1 or TRBD2 (5 bases each). Trimming removed 3 bases at V and 1 base at J, with 11 bases between. The CDR3 covers 15 residues. Germline V lookup: CDR1 SGHAT, CDR2 FQNNGV. The CDR3 is CASSFRGYGTDTQYF. CDR3 in DNA: TGTGCCAGCAGCTTTCGGGGCTACGGCACAGATACGCAGTATTTT.

This rearrangement joins TRBV3-1 to TRBJ2-7; D perhaps matches TRBD1 (6 bases). Trimming cost V 4 bases and J 1 base, with 14 bases left between them. CDR1 is LGHDT, CDR2 YNNKEL, per germline (reference sequence). The CDR3 sequence is 15 residues long. CDR3 protein: CASSPTGQPSYEQYF. The DNA for the CDR3 is TGTGCCAGCAGCCCCACCGGACAGCCTTCCTACGAGCAGTACTTC.